One and the same sample provided the 25 T cell receptor beta chains below, sequenced in a study of immune cell composition in non-small cell lung cancer. Produced via immunoSEQ multiplex PCR; TCRdb's table is partial and in-frame only. This table holds around 6,000 clones, roughly 80% found once. Normal lung was sampled as far from the tumour as possible, at least 3 cm. The sequenced material came from non-adjacent lung tissue. The receptor set was obtained from a human donor with non-small cell lung cancer.

The chain carries TRBV25-1 and TRBJ2-6; 7 nucleotides align to TRBD2. The ends lost 1 base at V and 0 bases at J; junction bases unmatched: 3. Germline lookup yields CDR1 MGHDK and CDR2 SYGVNS. The CDR3 spans 17 residues. The CDR3 loop is CASSEWGGVSGANVLTF. DNA of the CDR3: TGTGCCAGCAGTGAATGGGGGGGGGTCTCTGGGGCCAACGTCCTGACTTTC. Filled out from reference TRBV25-1 and TRBJ2-6, the complete variable domain reads EADIYQTPRYLVIGTGKKITLECSQTMGHDKMYWYQQDPGMELHLIHYSYGVNSTEKGDLSSESTVSRIRTEHFPLTLESARPSHTSQYLCASSEWGGVSGANVLTFGAGSRLTVL.

The chain carries TRBV28 and TRBJ2-3; 8 bases map to TRBD1. The ends lost 6 bases at V and 4 bases at J; junction bases unmatched: 9. The V gene's germline CDR1 is MDHEN and CDR2 SYDVKM. The CDR3 contains 15 residues. The CDR3 loop is CASSRGQGGADTQYF. The CDR3 bases are TGTGCCAGCAGCCGAGGACAGGGCGGCGCAGATACGCAGTATTTT.

The V gene is TRBV9, the J gene TRBJ2-3; D is possibly TRBD2 (5 bases). The germline V gene encodes CDR1 SGDLS and CDR2 YYNGEE. The CDR3 runs to 15 residues. The V gene lost 3 bases and the J gene lost 5 bases, with 16 bases spanning the gap. The CDR3 DNA follows: TGTGCCAGCAGCGCCCACTTAACGGGGATAGATACGCAGTATTTT. The encoded protein is CASSAHLTGIDTQYF. Full variable domain (missing parts from reference TRBV9 and TRBJ2-3): DSGVTQTPKHLITATGQRVTLRCSPRSGDLSVYWYQQSLDQGLQFLIQYYNGEERAKGNILERFSAQQFPDLHSELNLSSLELGDSALYFCASSAHLTGIDTQYFGPGTRLTVL.

V and J are TRBV27 and TRBJ1-6; maybe TRBD1 (6 bases). This CDR3 is built from 17 residues. Germline V gene lookup returns CDR1 MNHEY and CDR2 SMNVEV (reference sequence). The V end was cut by 4 bases, the J end by 1 base, with 14 bases between. The CDR3 nucleotides read TGTGCCAGCAGTTACCAGACAGGTCCATCCTATAATTCACCCCTCCACTTT. Protein: CASSYQTGPSYNSPLHF.

The V gene is TRBV18, the J gene TRBJ2-1; 8 positions agree with TRBD1. Germline-derived CDR1 and CDR2 are KGHSH and LQKENI. Germline trimming cut 2 bases from V and 2 bases from J; bases unmatched to any gene: 2. The CDR3 is made up of 15 amino acids. The chain's CDR3 is CASSPKDRAYNEQFF. The CDR3 region has the DNA TGTGCCAGCTCACCAAAGGACAGGGCCTACAATGAGCAGTTCTTC.

This clone was picked up a small number of times. This chain uses TRBV11-2 with TRBJ2-2, with D tentatively TRBD1 (6 bases). The CDR3 extends over 14 amino acids. V lost 0 bases to trimming and J lost 6 bases, with 8 bases between them. CDR1 and CDR2 (germline): SGHAT, FQNNGV. CDR3 protein: CASSLDSGAGELFF. The CDR3 bases are TGTGCCAGCAGCTTAGACTCAGGGGCCGGGGAGCTGTTTTTT.

This clone was observed a few times. The chain carries TRBV6-1 and TRBJ2-4; TRBD1 is a possible D gene (5 bases). Germline V gene sequence: CDR1 MNHNS, CDR2 SASEGT. Trimming shortened V by 6 bases and J by 7 bases, and 7 bases separated the two germline ends. The CDR3 covers 11 residues. The CDR3 sequence: CASRQANIQYF. CDR3 sequence (DNA): TGTGCCAGCAGACAGGCTAACATTCAGTACTTC.

The chain recombines TRBV2 with TRBJ2-1; perhaps TRBD1 as D (7 bases). CDR1 is SNHLY and CDR2 is FYNNEI in the germline V gene. Trimming shortened V by 6 bases and J by 5 bases, and 14 bases separated the two germline ends. The length of the CDR3 is 14 residues. CDR3 loop: CASRSRGVNNEQFF. CDR3 in DNA: TGTGCCAGCAGATCCAGGGGGGTTAACAATGAGCAGTTCTTC. Full variable domain (rest looked up from reference TRBV2 and TRBJ2-1): EPEVTQTPSHQVTQMGQEVILRCVPISNHLYFYWYRQILGQKVEFLVSFYNNEISEKSEIFDDQFSVERPDGSNFTLKIRSTKLEDSAMYFCASRSRGVNNEQFFGPGTRLTVL.

The chain employs TRBV19 and TRBJ1-2; weak D call: TRBD1 (5 bases). The V and J ends lost 5 bases and 7 bases respectively, with 17 bases between them. CDR3 length: 14 amino acids. Germline CDR1 LNHDA, CDR2 SQIVND (reference sequence). CDR3 DNA: TGTGCCAGTAGTTCCCCCCCCTCTAGGGGTGGCTACACCTTC. As protein: CASSSPPSRGGYTF.

This clone occurred a few times. The chain uses TRBV5-1 and TRBJ1-4; no reliable D call. CDR1 is SGHRS and CDR2 is YFSETQ in the germline V gene. The germline V and J ends were trimmed by 0 bases and 4 bases, with 7 bases remaining between them. The CDR3 has 14 amino acids. The CDR3 spells CASSLAGLNEKLFF. The CDR3 nucleotides are TGCGCCAGCAGCTTGGCTGGCCTTAATGAAAAACTGTTTTTT.

The V call is TRBV18, the J call TRBJ2-1; 8 nucleotides match TRBD2. The CDR3 runs to 15 residues. Unmatched junction bases numbered 3, after V lost 3 bases and J lost 2 bases. Germline CDR1 KGHSH, CDR2 LQKENI. CDR3 in DNA: TGTGCCAGCTCACCCCGGGGGGGGGCCTACAATGAGCAGTTCTTC. Amino acids: CASSPRGGAYNEQFF.

The CDR3 coding sequence is TGTGCCAGCAGCTTAGCCGGCTCTGGGGCCAACGTCCTGACTTTC. Translating gives CASSLAGSGANVLTF. V and J are TRBV7-6 and TRBJ2-6, with D unresolved. This CDR3 region has 15 residues. Germline V gene sequence: CDR1 SGHVS, CDR2 FNYEAQ. V lost 0 bases and J lost 0, with 3 bases in between. Variable domain in full (rest from reference TRBV7-6 and TRBJ2-6): GAGVSQSPRYKVTKRGQDVALRCDPISGHVSLYWYRQALGQGPEFLTYFNYEAQQDKSGLPNDRFSAERPEGSISTLTIQRTEQRDSAMYRCASSLAGSGANVLTFGAGSRLTVL.

V and J are TRBV5-1 and TRBJ1-1; a possible D gene is TRBD1 (6 bases). The CDR3 contains 14 residues. Per the germline V gene, CDR1 is SGHRS and CDR2 is YFSETQ. V shed 5 bases and J shed 5 bases, with 16 bases lying between them. The CDR3 sequence: CASSYSTGLTEAFF. CDR3 DNA: TGCGCCAGCAGTTACTCGACAGGCCTAACTGAAGCTTTCTTT.

This rearrangement joins TRBV30 to TRBJ2-3, with TRBD2 matching over 8 bases. The germline CDR1 and CDR2 sequences are GTSNPN and SVGIG (reference sequence). J gave up 5 bases and V 7 bases, and 11 bases lay outside the gene matches. The CDR3 runs 14 residues. CDR3 sequence (DNA): TGTGCCTTGGAGCCGACTAGCGTAGGAGATACGCAGTATTTT. Amino acid sequence: CALEPTSVGDTQYF.

The rearrangement joins TRBV5-5 to TRBJ1-6, with D possibly TRBD1 on 5 matching bases. V was trimmed by 3 bases and J by 8 bases, leaving 15 bases between them. Germline CDR1 and CDR2: SGHKS and YYEKEE (reference sequence). The CDR3 loop spans 15 amino acids. CDR3 DNA: TGTGCCAGCAGCTCGGGACTCAGAGATTATTCACCCCTCCACTTT. It translates to CASSSGLRDYSPLHF.

The chain recombines TRBV11-2 with TRBJ1-4; TRBD1 matches at 7 bases. With 5 bases clipped from V and 8 bases from J, the junction kept 14 bases outside the gene matches. This CDR3 is built from 16 residues. In germline, CDR1 is SGHAT, CDR2 FQNNGV. CDR3 loop: CASSPGGLSVAEKLFF. The CDR3 bases are TGTGCCAGCAGCCCAGGGGGATTGTCAGTAGCCGAAAAACTGTTTTTT.

The gene calls are TRBV7-8 and TRBJ2-5; TRBD1 matches at 10 bases. The V gene end was trimmed by 5 bases and the J gene end by 4 bases; junction bases not matched to a gene: 7. The CDR3 spans 15 residues. From germline, CDR1 is SGHVS and CDR2 FQNEAQ. CDR3 coding DNA: TGTGCCAGCAGCAGGACAGGGGGTAGGGGAGAGACCCAGTACTTC. Translation: CASSRTGGRGETQYF.

This clone was detected once. The V and J genes are TRBV5-1 and TRBJ2-1, with D possibly matching TRBD1 (6 bases). CDR3 length equals 14 residues. Germline V CDR1 and CDR2: SGHRS, YFSETQ. The V gene lost 4 bases and the J gene lost 9 bases, with 17 bases spanning the gap. The DNA of the CDR3 is TGCGCCAGCAGCCCGACTGGACAGTCCATTGAGCAGTTCTTC. This sequence encodes CASSPTGQSIEQFF.

The chain joins TRBV5-1 to TRBJ2-7; no firm D call. CDR1 and CDR2 from the germline V gene are SGHRS and YFSETQ. V gave up 1 base and J gave up 5 bases, with 10 bases separating them. The CDR3 is 13 residues long. The CDR3 sequence: CASSLLSGNEQYF. Written as DNA, the CDR3 is TGCGCCAGCAGCTTGCTCTCCGGTAACGAGCAGTACTTC. Full variable domain (outside the CDR3, taken from reference TRBV5-1 and TRBJ2-7): KAGVTQTPRYLIKTRGQQVTLSCSPISGHRSVSWYQQTPGQGLQFLFEYFSETQRNKGNFPGRFSGRQFSNSRSEMNVSTLELGDSALYLCASSLLSGNEQYFGPGTRLTVT.

This rearrangement joins TRBV2 to TRBJ1-2; D is undetermined. The CDR3 has 13 residues. Trimming took off 7 bases at V and 1 base at J, with 10 bases between the two ends. Germline CDR1 reads SNHLY; CDR2 reads FYNNEI. In nucleotides, the CDR3 is TGTGCCAGCACCAAAACTCTTAACTATGGCTACACCTTC. It encodes CASTKTLNYGYTF.

V and J are TRBV11-2 and TRBJ1-3; D is undetermined. Between the trimmed V and J ends, which lost 5 bases and 2 bases, there was a span of 13 bases. There are 15 residues in the CDR3. From germline, CDR1 is SGHAT and CDR2 FQNNGV. CDR3 region: CASSLVGEAGNTIYF. CDR3 coding DNA: TGTGCCAGCAGCCTCGTCGGGGAAGCTGGAAACACCATATATTTT.

The rearrangement links TRBV5-6 to TRBJ1-1; D is ambiguous. V was clipped by 5 bases and J by 3 bases, with 8 bases between them. In germline, CDR1 is SGHDT, CDR2 YYEEEE. The CDR3 loop spans 12 amino acids. CDR3 amino acids: CASSMSDTEAFF. CDR3 coding DNA: TGTGCCAGCAGTATGTCAGACACTGAAGCTTTCTTT.

The table lists this clone with a count of one. This chain uses TRBV5-4 with TRBJ1-2, with D possibly matching TRBD1 (6 bases). Germline CDR1 SGHNT, CDR2 YYREEE (reference sequence). CDR3 length: 14 amino acids. The ends were cut back, 0 bases at V and 5 bases at J, with 11 bases in the middle. CDR3 region: CASSLDRDQYGYTF. In DNA, the CDR3 is TGTGCCAGCAGCTTGGACAGGGATCAGTATGGCTACACCTTC.

The V and J genes are TRBV30 and TRBJ1-6, with D maybe TRBD1 (6 bases). The CDR3 length is 17 residues. Trimming took 5 bases from V and 5 from J, leaving 22 bases between them. CDR1 GTSNPN and CDR2 SVGIG come from the germline V gene (reference sequence). CDR3 sequence (DNA): TGTGCCTGGGGCCCATCTCTGGGGACATCTCATAATTCACCCCTCCACTTT. This sequence encodes CAWGPSLGTSHNSPLHF.

This clone was recorded a few times. The chain combines TRBV9 with TRBJ2-2, with 10 bases that match TRBD1. Germline CDR1 and CDR2: SGDLS and YYNGEE. The CDR3 has 16 amino acids. V trimming: 4 bases; J trimming: 4 bases; junction bases outside the gene matches: 7. The CDR3 region is CASSIPGTGATGELFF. Here the CDR3 DNA reads TGTGCCAGCAGCATTCCCGGGACAGGGGCCACCGGGGAGCTGTTTTTT.